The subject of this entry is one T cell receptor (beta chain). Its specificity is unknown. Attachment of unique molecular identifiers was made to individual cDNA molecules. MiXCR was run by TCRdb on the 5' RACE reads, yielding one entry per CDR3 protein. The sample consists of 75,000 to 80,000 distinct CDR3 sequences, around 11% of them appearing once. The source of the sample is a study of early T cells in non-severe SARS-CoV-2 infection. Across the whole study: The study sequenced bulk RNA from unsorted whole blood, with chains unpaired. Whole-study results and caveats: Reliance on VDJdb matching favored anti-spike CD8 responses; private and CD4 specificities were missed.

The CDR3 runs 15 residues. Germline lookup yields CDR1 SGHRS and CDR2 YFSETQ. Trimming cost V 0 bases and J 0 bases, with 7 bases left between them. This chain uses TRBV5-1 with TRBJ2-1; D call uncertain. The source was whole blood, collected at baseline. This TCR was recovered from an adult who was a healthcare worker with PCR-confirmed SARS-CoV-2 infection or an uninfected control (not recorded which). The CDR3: CASSLEASSYNEQFF. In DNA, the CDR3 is TGCGCCAGCAGCTTGGAGGCGAGCTCCTACAATGAGCAGTTCTTC.